This passage covers 24 T cell receptor beta chains from one sample sequenced in a study of T cells after yellow fever vaccination. TCRdb ran MiXCR on the 5' RACE reads and lists one entry per CDR3 protein. The repertoire consists of 250,000 to 400,000 distinct CDR3 sequences, with over 3.5% occurring once and the leading ten covering less than 20%. The source was PBMCs, collected 15 days after the yellow fever booster vaccination. Source of these receptors: a man younger than 35 who received the YFV17D yellow fever vaccine.

This clonotype was observed many times. This chain links TRBV5-1 with TRBJ2-7, with 7 bases identical to TRBD2. Per the germline V gene, CDR1 is SGHRS and CDR2 is YFSETQ. Germline trimming cut 5 bases from V and 0 bases from J; bases unmatched to any gene: 8. The CDR3 covers 15 residues. CDR3 coding DNA: TGCGCCAGCAGAACTAGCGCTACACGCTCCTACGAGCAGTACTTC. Protein product: CASRTSATRSYEQYF.

This chain uses TRBV10-3 with TRBJ2-7; tentative D call: TRBD2 (6 bases). The CDR3 runs to 12 residues. Germline V gives CDR1 ENHRY, CDR2 SYGVKD. Trimming pared 5 bases from V and 4 bases from J, leaving 9 bases between. As DNA, the CDR3 is TGTGCCATCAGTTTCAGCGGGTACGAGCAGTACGTC. Protein: CAISFSGYEQYV.

The chain combines TRBV5-1 with TRBJ2-3, with 8 nucleotides matching TRBD1. From germline, CDR1 is SGHRS and CDR2 YFSETQ. The junction had 9 bases not matched to a gene; V was cut back by 4 bases and J by 5 bases. The CDR3 runs 15 residues. CDR3 protein: CASSPRDRQGDTQYF. CDR3 in DNA: TGCGCCAGCAGCCCTCGGGACAGGCAGGGAGATACGCAGTATTTT.

This clonotype was observed a handful of times. The J gene is TRBJ1-2, the V gene TRBV4-3; D gene unclear. The V end was cut by 2 bases, the J end by 0 bases, with 13 bases between. This CDR3 has 16 residues. Germline V gene sequence: CDR1 LGHNA, CDR2 YSLEER. The CDR3 reads CASSQLGAQANYGYTF. CDR3 coding DNA: TGCGCCAGCAGCCAACTGGGCGCCCAAGCTAACTATGGCTACACCTTC.

This clonotype has ten or more counts. J is TRBJ2-4 and V is TRBV29-1, with D uncertain. The germline V gene has CDR1 SQVTM and CDR2 ANQGSEA. Trimming took off 4 bases at V and 4 bases at J, with 23 bases between the two ends. The length of the CDR3 is 17 residues. CDR3 nucleotide sequence: TGCAGCGTTGTGCCTCGAGCGTTGGGCATCGGTAAAAACATTCAGTACTTC. This sequence encodes CSVVPRALGIGKNIQYF.

Ten or more counts support this clonotype. The chain has TRBV11-1 and TRBJ2-5, with D uncertain. The CDR3 spans 14 residues. CDR1 SGHAT and CDR2 FQDESV come from the germline V gene (reference sequence). The V gene lost 5 bases and the J gene lost 5 bases, with 15 bases spanning the gap. This chain's CDR3 is CASSLGVGDETQYF. The CDR3 DNA reads TGTGCCAGCAGCCTAGGAGTTGGTGATGAGACCCAGTACTTC. Supplemented by reference TRBV11-1 and TRBJ2-5, the full variable domain reads EAEVAQSPRYKITEKSQAVAFWCDPISGHATLYWYRQILGQGPELLVQFQDESVVDDSQLPKDRFSAERLKGVDSTLKIQPAELGDSAMYLCASSLGVGDETQYFGPGTRLLVL.

This clonotype appeared many times. J is TRBJ1-5 and V is TRBV2; D not certain. V lost 3 bases and J lost 3, with 15 bases in between. This CDR3 has 16 amino acids. The germline CDR1 and CDR2 sequences are SNHLY and FYNNEI. CDR3 nucleotides: TGTGCCAGCAGTGATGGGAGGTCTTCCCCCAATCAGCCCCAGCATTTT. As protein: CASSDGRSSPNQPQHF.

The CDR3 region has the DNA TGCGCCAGCAGTTTAACAGGGAACTCCTACGAGCAGTACGTC. It is translated as CASSLTGNSYEQYV. The genes are TRBV10-1 and TRBJ2-7; D might be TRBD1 (6 bases). There are 14 residues in the CDR3. With 5 bases removed from V and 0 bases from J, the gap between germline ends came to 11 bases. From germline, CDR1 is WNHNN and CDR2 SYGVQD (reference sequence).

This clonotype came up many times. The rearrangement links TRBV5-6 to TRBJ1-3; the D is unclear. Germline V gives CDR1 SGHDT, CDR2 YYEEEE. The ends were cut back, 3 bases at V and 0 bases at J, with 10 bases in the middle. This CDR3 region has 15 residues. The CDR3 nucleotides read TGTGCCAGCAGCTCCCAGTTCTACTCTGGAAACACCATATATTTT. As protein: CASSSQFYSGNTIYF.

The CDR3 DNA reads as TGCAGCGTTGAAGAGAGGCTAGCCGATGAGCAGTTCTTC. As protein: CSVEERLADEQFF. The rearrangement uses TRBV29-1 and TRBJ2-1; D perhaps matches TRBD2 (5 bases). The CDR3 totals 13 residues. CDR1 is SQVTM and CDR2 is ANQGSEA in the germline V gene. V was clipped by 0 bases and J by 8 bases, with 11 bases between them.

This clonotype has a count of ten or more. The junction differs from germline at one of its ends, possibly a read error. As DNA, the CDR3 is TGTGCCAGCAGCTTAACCTCGCTCGCTGCATTAGATTTT. Translating it yields CASSLTSLAALDF. The J gene is TRBJ2-3, the V gene TRBV7-3; D not certain. The CDR3 consists of 13 residues. Per the germline V gene, CDR1 is SGHTA and CDR2 is FQGTGA.

The chain uses TRBV10-3 and TRBJ1-3, with D unclear. Germline V gene sequence: CDR1 ENHRY, CDR2 SYGVKD. This CDR3 contains 15 residues. Trimming removed 2 bases from V and 1 base from J, with 9 bases in between. DNA of the CDR3: TGTGCCATCAGTGAGATTCGATTATCTGGAAACACCATATATTTT. This translates into CAISEIRLSGNTIYF.

This clonotype was observed a handful of times. DNA for the CDR3: TGTGCCAGCAGCTGGCAGGGGGCAGGAGGCTATGGCTACACCTTC. This codes for CASSWQGAGGYGYTF. The chain links TRBV3-1 to TRBJ1-2; TRBD1 matches 8 bases. V lost 5 bases, J lost 4 bases, and 9 bases stayed unmatched. CDR1 and CDR2 from the germline V gene are LGHDT and YNNKEL (reference sequence). The CDR3 totals 15 residues.

This clonotype was seen a handful of times. The V gene is TRBV5-1, the J gene TRBJ1-4; 8 positions match TRBD1. CDR1 is SGHRS and CDR2 is YFSETQ in the germline V gene. This CDR3 is built from 13 residues. V shed 3 bases, J shed 14 bases, and the junction held 9 bases outside the gene matches. CDR3 sequence: CASSSQWTGPLFF. The CDR3 DNA is TGCGCCAGCAGCTCCCAGTGGACAGGGCCGCTGTTTTTT. The full variable domain, its missing parts supplied by reference TRBV5-1 and TRBJ1-4, is KAGVTQTPRYLIKTRGQQVTLSCSPISGHRSVSWYQQTPGQGLQFLFEYFSETQRNKGNFPGRFSGRQFSNSRSEMNVSTLELGDSALYLCASSSQWTGPLFFGSGTQLSVL.

CDR3 DNA: TGCGCCAGCAGCCTCTTCGACAGGGATGACTCACCCCTCCACTTT. Translating it yields CASSLFDRDDSPLHF. The chain couples TRBV5-1 to TRBJ1-6; TRBD1 matches 7 bases. This CDR3 spans 15 amino acids. CDR1 is SGHRS, CDR2 YFSETQ, per germline. V lost 4 bases and J lost 10; bases outside the gene matches: 11.

The chain is built from TRBV7-2 and TRBJ2-3; D not resolved. Germline CDR1 is SGHTA and CDR2 is FQGNSA. The CDR3 sequence is 14 residues long. The ends were cut back, 5 bases at V and 2 bases at J, with 11 bases in the middle. CDR3 sequence reads: CASSRRVHTDTQYF. The CDR3 bases are TGTGCCAGCAGCCGTCGGGTGCACACAGATACGCAGTATTTT.

This clonotype was detected ten times or more. The gene calls are TRBV6-5 and TRBJ1-2, with 9 nucleotides matching TRBD1. This CDR3 has 13 amino acids. Germline assignment: CDR1 MNHEY and CDR2 SVGAGI. After removal of 11 bases from V and 7 bases from J, the junction contained 11 bases not matched to a gene. The CDR3 DNA sequence: TGTGCCTCGTACCGGGACAGGGTTGGTGGCTACACCTTC. It is translated as CASYRDRVGGYTF.

This clonotype came up many times. The chain is built from TRBV28 and TRBJ2-7; the match to TRBD1 covers 7 bases. In germline, CDR1 is MDHEN, CDR2 SYDVKM. The ends lost 6 bases at V and 4 bases at J; junction bases unmatched: 21. The CDR3 is made up of 18 amino acids. The DNA for the CDR3 is TGTGCCAGCAGCCCCCGGGTGGGACAGTACGACATATTTTACGAGCAGTACGTC. Translation: CASSPRVGQYDIFYEQYV.

The chain carries TRBV20-1 and TRBJ1-1; 8 bases fit TRBD1. The CDR3 spans 14 residues. The trim removed 6 bases at V and 2 bases at J, leaving 8 bases unmatched. Germline V gene data show CDR1 as DFQATT and CDR2 as SNEGSKA (reference sequence). CDR3: CSAANSGGNTEAFF. The CDR3 DNA follows: TGCAGTGCCGCCAACTCAGGGGGCAACACTGAAGCTTTCTTT.

This clonotype showed up just a few times. J is TRBJ1-1 and V is TRBV6-6; D is perhaps TRBD1 (6 bases). CDR1 is MNHNY and CDR2 is SVGAGI in the germline V gene (reference sequence). V was clipped by 7 bases and J by 2 bases, with 17 bases between them. This CDR3 region has 15 residues. In DNA, the CDR3 is TGTGCCAGCACACGGGGATGGGGGACAAACACTGAAGCTTTCTTT. Translated, it gives CASTRGWGTNTEAFF.

This clonotype was detected many times. The chain combines TRBV5-1 with TRBJ1-1, with 7 bases matching TRBD1. This CDR3 contains 14 residues. Germline V lookup: CDR1 SGHRS, CDR2 YFSETQ. J gave up 8 bases and V 7 bases, and 14 bases lay outside the gene matches. The DNA for the CDR3 is TGCGCCAGCGGATCCTCCCAGGGACAGCTCGAAGCTTTCTTT. Translating it yields CASGSSQGQLEAFF. Full variable domain (outside the CDR3, taken from reference TRBV5-1 and TRBJ1-1): KAGVTQTPRYLIKTRGQQVTLSCSPISGHRSVSWYQQTPGQGLQFLFEYFSETQRNKGNFPGRFSGRQFSNSRSEMNVSTLELGDSALYLCASGSSQGQLEAFFGQGTRLTVV.

This clonotype came up many times. The V gene is TRBV20-1, the J gene TRBJ2-2; 7 bases fit TRBD1. The junction had 11 bases not matched to a gene; V was cut back by 8 bases and J by 5 bases. CDR3 length: 14 residues. In germline, CDR1 is DFQATT, CDR2 SNEGSKA (reference sequence). The CDR3 loop reads CSHRQGERTGELFF. For the CDR3, the DNA is TGCAGTCATAGACAGGGAGAACGTACCGGGGAGCTGTTTTTT.

This sequence joins TRBV6-1 and TRBJ1-4; the D is unclear. Looked up from germline, CDR1 is MNHNS and CDR2 is SASEGT. Trimming took 2 bases from V and 8 from J, leaving 12 bases between them. This CDR3 spans 14 amino acids. The CDR3 sequence is CASSEISDREKLFF. Here the CDR3 DNA reads TGTGCCAGCAGTGAAATTTCAGACCGCGAAAAACTGTTTTTT.

The sample holds many counts of this clonotype. The chain couples TRBV20-1 to TRBJ1-2; D uncertain. This CDR3 has 13 residues. V was shortened by 5 bases and J by 5 bases, with 15 bases between the two germline ends. From germline, CDR1 is DFQATT and CDR2 SNEGSKA (reference sequence). For the CDR3, the DNA is TGCAGTGCTGGGAGACTAAGGCCTTATGGCTACACCTTC. Translated, it gives CSAGRLRPYGYTF.